Shown below are 7 T cell receptor beta chains from a single sample sequenced in a study of blood T cell repertoires in COVID-19. Clones were read by immunoSEQ multiplex PCR, and TCRdb kept only the in-frame ones, dropping some. Seen here are just under 350,000 clones, 88% observed once, and the top ten hold approximately 7.3%. Sequences were obtained from peripheral blood. The receptors were gathered from a woman aged 70-85 years with COVID-19, enrolled during active disease.

The CDR3 region is CASSVVLGGAETHTQYF. DNA for the CDR3: TGTGCCAGCAGCGTAGTCTTAGGGGGGGCGGAGACTCATACGCAGTATTTT. The chain joins TRBV9 to TRBJ2-3; D is possibly TRBD2 (7 bases). Germline loops: CDR1 SGDLS, CDR2 YYNGEE. This CDR3 has 17 residues. The V end lost 0 bases, the J end lost 7 bases, and 21 bases lay between the germline ends. The complete variable domain, with remaining parts taken from reference TRBV9 and TRBJ2-3, reads DSGVTQTPKHLITATGQRVTLRCSPRSGDLSVYWYQQSLDQGLQFLIQYYNGEERAKGNILERFSAQQFPDLHSELNLSSLELGDSALYFCASSVVLGGAETHTQYFGPGTRLTVL.

The chain uses TRBV28 and TRBJ1-4; D remains ambiguous. Germline V CDR1 and CDR2: MDHEN, SYDVKM. The germline V and J ends were trimmed by 5 bases and 6 bases, with 16 bases remaining between them. This CDR3 spans 15 amino acids. Here the CDR3 reads CASSPPGGRDEKLFF. The CDR3 region has the DNA TGTGCCAGCAGTCCACCGGGCGGGAGGGATGAAAAACTGTTTTTT.

The chain links TRBV5-6 to TRBJ1-2, with D unclear. Germline V gene sequence: CDR1 SGHDT, CDR2 YYEEEE. The CDR3 totals 15 residues. The V end lost 5 bases, the J end lost 1 base, and 15 bases lay between the germline ends. CDR3 sequence reads: CASRSFGGVNYGYTF. Here the CDR3 DNA reads TGTGCCAGCAGATCGTTCGGCGGGGTTAACTATGGCTACACCTTC. Full variable domain (remainder filled in from reference TRBV5-6 and TRBJ1-2): DAGVTQSPTHLIKTRGQQVTLRCSPKSGHDTVSWYQQALGQGPQFIFQYYEEEERQRGNFPDRFSGHQFPNYSSELNVNALLLGDSALYLCASRSFGGVNYGYTFGSGTRLTVV.

V gene TRBV2 combines with J gene TRBJ1-1; 7 bases match TRBD1. This CDR3 has 15 amino acids. CDR1 and CDR2 (germline): SNHLY, FYNNEI. The trim removed 0 bases at V and 4 bases at J, leaving 5 bases unmatched. CDR3 bases: TGTGCCAGCAGTGAAGCCCGAACAGGGGCCACTGAAGCTTTCTTT. Translating gives CASSEARTGATEAFF. Based on the CDR3 plus reference TRBV2 and TRBJ1-1, the full variable domain is EPEVTQTPSHQVTQMGQEVILRCVPISNHLYFYWYRQILGQKVEFLVSFYNNEISEKSEIFDDQFSVERPDGSNFTLKIRSTKLEDSAMYFCASSEARTGATEAFFGQGTRLTVV.

The rearrangement links TRBV6-5 to TRBJ1-4; 7 positions match TRBD1. Losses at the gene ends were 2 bases for V and 4 bases for J; bases not matched to a gene: 1. The CDR3 sequence is 14 residues long. The germline gives CDR1 MNHEY, CDR2 SVGAGI. The CDR3, as DNA: TGTGCCAGCAGTTACCGGGACAGTAATGAAAAACTGTTTTTT. It translates to CASSYRDSNEKLFF.

This CDR3 reads CASSYGGVGGYTF. The CDR3 DNA is TGTGCCAGCAGTTACGGCGGCGTTGGGGGCTACACCTTC. This chain links TRBV6-6 with TRBJ1-2; D uncertain. The germline gives CDR1 MNHNY, CDR2 SVGAGI (reference sequence). This CDR3 spans 13 amino acids. V lost 2 bases, J lost 8 bases, and 12 bases lay in between.

This rearrangement joins TRBV7-2 to TRBJ1-1; the match to TRBD1 covers 7 bases. V dropped 5 bases and J dropped 5; count of bases not matched to a gene: 8. The germline V gene encodes CDR1 SGHTA and CDR2 FQGNSA. The CDR3 is 14 amino acids. As DNA, the CDR3 is TGTGCCAGCAGCCCCCGACAGGGAGTTACTGAAGCTTTCTTT. Translation gives CASSPRQGVTEAFF. Variable domain in full (rest from reference TRBV7-2 and TRBJ1-1): GAGVSQSPSNKVTEKGKDVELRCDPISGHTALYWYRQSLGQGLEFLIYFQGNSAPDKSGLPSDRFSAERTGGSVSTLTIQRTQQEDSAVYLCASSPRQGVTEAFFGQGTRLTVV.